A single sample gave rise to the 31 T cell receptor beta chains below, sequenced in a study of long-term antiretroviral therapy in people with HIV. The libraries were made with immunoSEQ v3.0 at survey level. The repertoire was sequenced with immunoSEQ multiplex PCR; TCRdb's copy has only in-frame clones and lacks some. The sample yields some 33,000 clones, roughly 80% seen once. This material consisted of unsorted PBMCs, taken 0.6 years after starting antiretroviral therapy. Source of these receptors: a man in his late teens or twenties with HIV.

The V gene is TRBV18, the J gene TRBJ2-3; D perhaps matches TRBD1 (5 bases). The length of the CDR3 is 16 residues. CDR1 is KGHSH, CDR2 LQKENI, per germline. V lost 3 bases and J lost 3, with 16 bases in between. This chain's CDR3 is CASSPSRGRGTDTQYF. In nucleotides, the CDR3 is TGTGCCAGCTCACCCTCAAGGGGTAGAGGAACAGATACGCAGTATTTT.

This chain uses TRBV7-3 with TRBJ2-2; 14 positions agree with TRBD2. Germline V CDR1 and CDR2: SGHTA, FQGTGA. CDR3 size: 19 residues. J gave up 2 bases and V 5 bases, and 10 bases lay outside the gene matches. CDR3 sequence reads: CASSRYAGTSGSNTGELFF. In DNA, the CDR3 is TGTGCCAGCAGCCGGTACGCTGGGACTAGCGGGAGCAACACCGGGGAGCTGTTTTTT. The whole variable domain, remainder taken from reference TRBV7-3 and TRBJ2-2, is GAGVSQTPSNKVTEKGKYVELRCDPISGHTALYWYRQSLGQGPEFLIYFQGTGAADDSGLPNDRFFAVRPEGSVSTLKIQRTERGDSAVYLCASSRYAGTSGSNTGELFFGEGSRLTVL.

The J gene is TRBJ2-1, the V gene TRBV25-1; D not resolved. Per the germline V gene, CDR1 is MGHDK and CDR2 is SYGVNS. Between the trimmed V and J ends, which lost 0 bases and 10 bases, there was a span of 13 bases. The CDR3 extends over 14 amino acids. Here the CDR3 DNA reads TGTGCCAGCAGTGAATACGGCGGTAACCTGGAGCAGTTCTTC. Residues: CASSEYGGNLEQFF.

Here the CDR3 reads CASRIGLAGGNEQFF. In DNA, the CDR3 is TGTGCCAGCAGGATAGGACTAGCGGGAGGCAATGAGCAGTTCTTC. The rearrangement links TRBV5-6 to TRBJ2-1, with 14 bases aligning to TRBD2. The V segment lost 5 bases and the J segment 6 bases; nucleotides outside the gene matches: 4. The germline V gene encodes CDR1 SGHDT and CDR2 YYEEEE. The length of the CDR3 is 15 residues.

The chain links TRBV7-9 to TRBJ1-4; possibly TRBD1 for D (5 bases). V was trimmed by 5 bases and J by 8 bases, leaving 15 bases between them. The CDR3 is made up of 14 amino acids. Germline-derived CDR1 and CDR2 are SEHNR and FQNEAQ (reference sequence). CDR3 residues: CASSDRGRREKLFF. In nucleotides, the CDR3 is TGTGCCAGCAGCGACCGGGGGAGACGAGAAAAACTGTTTTTT.

The rearrangement joins TRBV29-1 to TRBJ2-6, with D perhaps given as TRBD1 or TRBD2 (6 bases each). CDR1 and CDR2 from the germline V gene are SQVTM and ANQGSEA. Trimming cost V 1 base and J 1 base, with 11 bases left between them. The CDR3 is made up of 16 amino acids. CDR3 bases: TGCAGCGTTGAAGGGTGGGGGGCTTCTGGGGCCAACGTCCTGACTTTC. Translated: CSVEGWGASGANVLTF.

The V call is TRBV29-1, the J call TRBJ2-7, with a weak D call TRBD1 (6 bases). The ends were cut back, 5 bases at V and 3 bases at J, with 23 bases in the middle. The CDR3 length is 16 residues. The germline V gene has CDR1 SQVTM and CDR2 ANQGSEA. CDR3 coding DNA: TGCAGCGTTCTACTCCAACAAGGGGGTCTTGGCTACGAGCAGTACTTC. Encoded protein: CSVLLQQGGLGYEQYF.

This clone turned up a few times. V usage is TRBV28 and J usage is TRBJ1-5; TRBD1 is a possible D gene (5 bases). CDR1 and CDR2 from the germline V gene are MDHEN and SYDVKM. V was clipped by 5 bases and J by 5 bases, with 10 bases between them. The CDR3 is made up of 13 amino acids. CDR3 in DNA: TGTGCCAGCAGTGATCGGGGGGATCAGCCCCAGCATTTT. It specifies CASSDRGDQPQHF.

The chain recombines TRBV4-3 with TRBJ1-2, with unresolved D. CDR3 length: 14 amino acids. Per germline, CDR1 LGHNA and CDR2 YSLEER. Trimming took off 0 bases at V and 2 bases at J, with 7 bases between the two ends. CDR3 sequence reads: CASSQERPNYGYTF. The CDR3 DNA is TGCGCCAGCAGCCAAGAACGACCAAACTATGGCTACACCTTC.

This clone is a singleton in its sample. The chain is built from TRBV7-9 and TRBJ1-2; D is unresolved. V dropped 0 bases and J dropped 4 bases, with 12 bases sitting between them. The germline CDR1 and CDR2 sequences are SEHNR and FQNEAQ (reference sequence). This CDR3 is built from 15 residues. The CDR3 nucleotides are TGTGCCAGCAGCTTAGCAAACGTCCTGAGCTATGGCTACACCTTC. It encodes CASSLANVLSYGYTF. The full variable domain, in which reference TRBV7-9 and TRBJ1-2 provide the parts outside the CDR3, is DTGVSQNPRHKITKRGQNVTFRCDPISEHNRLYWYRQTLGQGPEFLTYFQNEAQLEKSRLLSDRFSAERPKGSFSTLEIQRTEQGDSAMYLCASSLANVLSYGYTFGSGTRLTVV.

This chain joins TRBV9 and TRBJ2-7; D remains ambiguous. The CDR3 sequence is 15 residues long. V was cut by 4 bases and J by 3 bases, with 17 bases left in between. Germline CDR1 reads SGDLS; CDR2 reads YYNGEE. The chain's CDR3 is CASSLDPLGIYEQYF. DNA of the CDR3: TGTGCCAGCAGCCTCGACCCTTTGGGGATCTACGAGCAGTACTTC.

This clone came up once. V and J are TRBV28 and TRBJ1-4, with 9 bases identical to TRBD1. This CDR3 is 13 amino acids long. Trimming took 8 bases from V and 8 from J; bases not matched to a gene: 6. Looked up from germline, CDR1 is MDHEN and CDR2 is SYDVKM. CDR3 protein: CASSGQGGEKLFF. The CDR3 coding sequence is TGTGCCAGCTCGGGACAGGGCGGAGAAAAACTGTTTTTT. Filled out from reference TRBV28 and TRBJ1-4, the complete variable domain reads DVKVTQSSRYLVKRTGEKVFLECVQDMDHENMFWYRQDPGLGLRLIYFSYDVKMKEKGDIPEGYSVSREKKERFSLILESASTNQTSMYLCASSGQGGEKLFFGSGTQLSVL.

The rearrangement joins TRBV28 to TRBJ2-7, with D uncertain. V was trimmed by 5 bases and J by 0 bases, leaving 14 bases between them. Germline V CDR1 and CDR2: MDHEN, SYDVKM. The CDR3 spans 15 residues. CDR3 protein: CASSPRVFSSYEQYF. The CDR3 DNA reads as TGTGCCAGCAGTCCAAGGGTCTTTTCCTCCTACGAGCAGTACTTC.

This chain uses TRBV6-1 with TRBJ2-7; no definite D call. Germline V gene data show CDR1 as MNHNS and CDR2 as SASEGT. The CDR3 sequence is 13 residues long. Between the trimmed V and J ends, which lost 7 bases and 3 bases, there was a span of 13 bases. The CDR3 is CASTTGGFYEQYF. The CDR3 nucleotides are TGTGCCAGCACTACCGGCGGCTTCTACGAGCAGTACTTC.

This chain connects TRBV19 to TRBJ2-2; D is ambiguous. The germline V and J ends were trimmed by 6 bases and 2 bases, with 10 bases remaining between them. Germline V gives CDR1 LNHDA, CDR2 SQIVND (reference sequence). CDR3 size: 14 residues. CDR3 protein: CASRGTTNTGELFF. The CDR3 nucleotides are TGTGCCAGTAGAGGAACGACCAACACCGGGGAGCTGTTTTTT.

The chain recombines TRBV5-6 with TRBJ2-7; D gene unclear. The germline V gene has CDR1 SGHDT and CDR2 YYEEEE. The CDR3 is made up of 16 amino acids. V lost 0 bases and J 2 bases, leaving 15 bases between the germline ends. The CDR3 sequence: CASSLGSADPTYEQYF. The CDR3 DNA is TGTGCCAGCAGCTTGGGATCCGCAGACCCTACCTACGAGCAGTACTTC.

The rearrangement uses TRBV6-5 and TRBJ2-1, with 9 positions matching TRBD1. The germline CDR1 and CDR2 sequences are MNHEY and SVGAGI. Trimming cost V 4 bases and J 2 bases; bases outside gene matches: 6. This CDR3 is 16 amino acids long. The CDR3, as DNA: TGTGCCAGCAGTTTCACCGGGACAGGGACCTACAATGAGCAGTTCTTC. The encoded protein is CASSFTGTGTYNEQFF.

The genes are TRBV6-5 and TRBJ2-5; maybe TRBD2 (8 bases). CDR1 and CDR2 from the germline V gene are MNHEY and SVGAGI. Trimming cost V 6 bases and J 4 bases, with 15 bases left between them. The CDR3 spans 14 residues. CDR3 DNA sequence: TGTGCCAGCAGCCCCGGGAGGGGGCGAGAGACCCAGTACTTC. Translated, it gives CASSPGRGRETQYF.

This clone was recorded only once. This chain joins TRBV4-3 and TRBJ1-4; possibly TRBD1 for D (5 bases). V lost 7 bases and J 4 bases, leaving 13 bases between the germline ends. The length of the CDR3 is 14 residues. The germline V gene has CDR1 LGHNA and CDR2 YSLEER. The DNA of the CDR3 is TGCGCCAGCACCAGGGACGCTTATAATGAAAAACTGTTTTTT. Protein sequence: CASTRDAYNEKLFF.

The rearrangement links TRBV7-6 to TRBJ1-5; D is unclear. Germline CDR1 and CDR2: SGHVS and FNYEAQ. The CDR3 contains 13 residues. V shed 5 bases and J shed 4 bases, with 9 bases lying between them. The CDR3 spells CASSLTVNQPQHF. The CDR3 nucleotides are TGTGCCAGCAGCCTGACGGTGAATCAGCCCCAGCATTTT.

The gene calls are TRBV15 and TRBJ1-1, with D tentatively TRBD1 (6 bases). CDR1 LNHNV and CDR2 YYDKDF come from the germline V gene (reference sequence). V lost 3 bases, J lost 2 bases, and 10 bases lay in between. This CDR3 is 14 amino acids long. For the CDR3, the DNA is TGTGCCACCAGCAGCCGGACAGTCAACACTGAAGCTTTCTTT. It translates to CATSSRTVNTEAFF.

This chain connects TRBV28 to TRBJ1-4; 9 bases agree with TRBD1. V shed 3 bases and J 7 bases; nucleotides not matched to a gene: 6. This CDR3 contains 15 residues. Germline V lookup: CDR1 MDHEN, CDR2 SYDVKM. Written as DNA, the CDR3 is TGTGCCAGCAGTTTCGGGGGACAGGGCGGTGAAAAACTGTTTTTT. It is translated as CASSFGGQGGEKLFF.

V and J are TRBV28 and TRBJ2-5; 7 nucleotides line up with TRBD2. CDR1 MDHEN and CDR2 SYDVKM come from the germline V gene. CDR3 length: 14 residues. Trimming cost V 3 bases and J 5 bases; bases outside gene matches: 6. CDR3 amino acids: CASSFWEGRETQYF. The CDR3 DNA reads as TGTGCCAGCAGTTTTTGGGAGGGCCGCGAGACCCAGTACTTC.

This rearrangement joins TRBV7-9 to TRBJ1-1, with D perhaps matching TRBD1 (6 bases). Germline V gene lookup returns CDR1 SEHNR and CDR2 FQNEAQ (reference sequence). CDR3 size: 15 residues. Trimming removed 1 base from V and 5 bases from J, with 14 bases in between. For the CDR3, the DNA is TGTGCCAGCAGCTTAGAGCAAGGGGGGATGACTGAAGCTTTCTTT. Its translation is CASSLEQGGMTEAFF.

The gene calls are TRBV7-2 and TRBJ1-4; a possible D gene is TRBD1 (6 bases). CDR3 length equals 15 residues. In germline, CDR1 is SGHTA, CDR2 FQGNSA. Trimming left V 5 bases short and J 6 bases short, with 16 bases between. CDR3: CASSQETGRYEKLFF. The CDR3 DNA sequence: TGTGCCAGCAGCCAGGAGACAGGCCGGTATGAAAAACTGTTTTTT.

The rearrangement joins TRBV19 to TRBJ1-1; maybe TRBD1 (5 bases). In germline, CDR1 is LNHDA, CDR2 SQIVND (reference sequence). V lost 5 bases, J lost 11 bases, and 12 bases lay in between. The CDR3 extends over 11 amino acids. CDR3 protein: CASSLRGEAFF. The CDR3 DNA sequence: TGTGCCAGTAGTCTGCGGGGGGAGGCTTTCTTT.

The V gene is TRBV7-2, the J gene TRBJ2-5; 9 bases fit TRBD1. J was trimmed by 0 bases and V by 4 bases; bases with no gene match: 3. CDR1 and CDR2 from the germline V gene are SGHTA and FQGNSA. The CDR3 loop spans 15 amino acids. CDR3 region: CASSSRDRDQETQYF. In nucleotides, the CDR3 is TGTGCCAGCAGCTCCCGGGACAGGGACCAAGAGACCCAGTACTTC.

The chain employs TRBV9 and TRBJ1-4; D remains unclear. The CDR3 spans 14 residues. CDR1 is SGDLS, CDR2 YYNGEE, per germline. Trimming left V 4 bases short and J 1 base short, with 8 bases between. CDR3 DNA sequence: TGTGCCAGCAGCCCCGCGCTAACTAATGAAAAACTGTTTTTT. It codes for CASSPALTNEKLFF.

V usage is TRBV5-5 and J usage is TRBJ2-4; D might be TRBD2 (5 bases). The V and J ends lost 0 bases and 0 bases respectively, with 13 bases between them. CDR1 is SGHKS and CDR2 is YYEKEE in the germline V gene (reference sequence). CDR3 size: 17 residues. The CDR3 DNA sequence: TGTGCCAGCAGCTTGGGGGGAGATAACCTAGCCAAAAACATTCAGTACTTC. Its protein product is CASSLGGDNLAKNIQYF.

V is TRBV11-1 and J is TRBJ2-1; tentative D call: TRBD1 (5 bases). The CDR3 loop spans 12 amino acids. CDR1 and CDR2 from the germline V gene are SGHAT and FQDESV (reference sequence). Between the trimmed V and J ends, which lost 6 bases and 8 bases, there was a span of 11 bases. In nucleotides, the CDR3 is TGTGCCAGCAGTCATACAGGCGATGAGCAGTTCTTC. Translating gives CASSHTGDEQFF. Full variable domain (outside the CDR3, taken from reference TRBV11-1 and TRBJ2-1): EAEVAQSPRYKITEKSQAVAFWCDPISGHATLYWYRQILGQGPELLVQFQDESVVDDSQLPKDRFSAERLKGVDSTLKIQPAELGDSAMYLCASSHTGDEQFFGPGTRLTVL.

V gene TRBV5-1 combines with J gene TRBJ2-7; 9 bases line up with TRBD1. Trimming took 3 bases from V and 3 from J; bases not matched to a gene: 4. The CDR3 consists of 14 residues. The V gene's germline CDR1 is SGHRS and CDR2 YFSETQ. The CDR3 sequence: CASSWGQGNYEQYF. The DNA of the CDR3 is TGCGCCAGCAGCTGGGGACAGGGCAACTACGAGCAGTACTTC.